The 9 T cell receptor beta chains below come from one sample, sequenced in a study of T cells after yellow fever vaccination. TCRdb passed the 5' RACE reads through MiXCR, listing each CDR3 protein once. The profile shows 150,000 to 200,000 distinct CDR3 sequences, about 11% of them singletons. Sequenced here: CD8+ T cells sorted from PBMCs, sampled 15 days after the yellow fever booster vaccination. The receptor set was obtained from a man in his late teens or twenties who received the YFV17D yellow fever vaccine.

The rearrangement joins TRBV6-1 to TRBJ1-5, with D unresolved. CDR1 and CDR2 from the germline V gene are MNHNS and SASEGT. Trimming took 1 base from V and 6 from J, leaving 16 bases between them. The CDR3 sequence is 16 residues long. The CDR3 bases are TGTGCCAGCAGTGAAGAAAATACAGCCTTTTTTCAGCCCCAGCATTTT. Its translation is CASSEENTAFFQPQHF.

This clonotype was observed a handful of times. This chain uses TRBV20-1 with TRBJ1-2; D unresolved. V shed 1 base and J shed 3 bases, with 12 bases lying between them. Per germline, CDR1 DFQATT and CDR2 SNEGSKA (reference sequence). The CDR3 loop spans 14 amino acids. CDR3 region: CSARGEGNHYGYTF. CDR3 nucleotides: TGCAGTGCTAGAGGGGAGGGAAATCACTATGGCTACACCTTC.

This clonotype is classed as medium-sized. Here the CDR3 reads CASSFLAGGPYNEQFF. Written as DNA, the CDR3 is TGTGCCAGCAGTTTCCTCGCGGGGGGGCCTTACAATGAGCAGTTCTTC. The chain carries TRBV12-3 or TRBV12-4 and TRBJ2-1; 9 nucleotides agree with TRBD2. The CDR3 consists of 16 residues. The V segment lost 3 bases and the J segment 4 bases; nucleotides outside the gene matches: 7.

The chain joins TRBV3-1 to TRBJ1-2; 9 positions match TRBD1. Trimming removed 2 bases from V and 5 bases from J; junction bases left unmatched: 3. The germline CDR1 and CDR2 sequences are LGHDT and YNNKEL (reference sequence). The CDR3 loop spans 14 amino acids. The CDR3 bases are TGTGCCAGCAGCCAACCCGGGACAGGGTATGGCTACACCTTC. It yields the protein CASSQPGTGYGYTF.

This chain uses TRBV7-9 with TRBJ2-5; unclear D gene. V gave up 5 bases and J gave up 2 bases, with 6 bases separating them. The CDR3 length is 12 residues. Per the germline V gene, CDR1 is SEHNR and CDR2 is FQNEAQ (reference sequence). DNA of the CDR3: TGTGCCAGCAGCCGGGCACAAGAGACCCAGTACTTC. As protein: CASSRAQETQYF.

The chain links TRBV6-5 to TRBJ1-1; D perhaps matches TRBD1 (6 bases). Germline loops: CDR1 MNHEY, CDR2 SVGAGI. Trimming took 2 bases from V and 1 from J, leaving 14 bases between them. The CDR3 is made up of 16 amino acids. The CDR3 sequence: CASSYGGQGRNTEAFF. The DNA of the CDR3 is TGTGCCAGCAGTTACGGGGGCCAGGGCCGGAACACTGAAGCTTTCTTT.

This clonotype was seen more than once but under ten times. The chain carries TRBV6-2 or TRBV6-3 and TRBJ2-7; TRBD1 matches 7 bases. The germline V gene encodes CDR1 MNHEY and CDR2 SVGEGT. V lost 2 bases and J lost 2; bases outside the gene matches: 9. The CDR3 length is 16 residues. The CDR3 DNA is TGTGCCAGCAGTTACGGACAGGAACGACACCCCTACGAGCAGTACTTC. Protein sequence: CASSYGQERHPYEQYF.

J is TRBJ1-4 and V is TRBV5-8; possible D gene TRBD1, 6 bases. V shed 4 bases and J shed 8 bases, with 18 bases lying between them. Germline V lookup: CDR1 SGHTS, CDR2 YDEGEE. The CDR3 covers 15 residues. CDR3 protein: CASSIRQAFLEKLFF. The DNA for the CDR3 is TGTGCCAGCAGCATACGACAGGCTTTTTTAGAAAAACTGTTTTTT. Using reference TRBV5-8 and TRBJ1-4 for the parts outside the CDR3, the full variable domain is EAGVTQSPTHLIKTRGQQATLRCSPISGHTSVYWYQQALGLGLQFLLWYDEGEERNRGNFPPRFSGRQFPNYSSELNVNALELEDSALYLCASSIRQAFLEKLFFGSGTQLSVL.

The chain recombines TRBV7-2 with TRBJ1-5; TRBD1 aligns across 10 bases. Germline V lookup: CDR1 SGHTA, CDR2 FQGNSA. The CDR3 spans 17 residues. Losses at the gene ends were 2 bases for V and 0 bases for J; bases not matched to a gene: 4. This CDR3 is CASSLRQGADSNQPQHF. The CDR3 coding sequence is TGTGCCAGCAGCTTAAGACAGGGGGCGGATAGCAATCAGCCCCAGCATTTT.